This TCR beta chain is drawn from a study of siplizumab effects on memory and regulatory T cells (dated by TCRdb to about 2019). Notes on the research overall: The study examined how the anti-CD2 antibody siplizumab affects alloreactive T-cell subsets in allogeneic mixed lymphocyte reactions built from human PBMCs.

Library creation used the immunoSEQ multiplex PCR assay. About 9.9 x 10^4 TCR templates per sample were assayed by the deep sequencing platform. Genomic DNA extracted from sorted T cells was used for TCRbeta CDR3 sequencing. On the study's bioinformatics: The R programming language was used for clonal analysis of TCRbeta CDR3 data. Alloreactive CD4+ and CD8+ clones were identified by comparing unstimulated samples to CFSE-low samples taken after the reaction. Regulatory or non-regulatory origin of alloreactive CD4+ clones was assigned by matching sequences to the sorted unstimulated Treg and non-Treg repertoires. TCRdb mirrors the immuneACCESS table, restricted to in-frame sequences. Some clones are absent from its copies; in checked studies, under half trace to an unresolved V gene, and the reason for the others is unknown. For V, J and clone size, that table is used; D and trimming come from the DNA. Across this sample there are approximately 97,000 clones, with about 90% seen only once. 0.9% to 1.3% of the sample comes from the top ten.

The investigation overall reported the following: Greater diversity appeared to be present in unstimulated naive T cells than in memory T cells, and a substantial contribution to the alloresponse seemed to be made by naive cells. Because sequences below about 10^-5 frequency were poorly captured, only a minor fraction of alloreactive clones could be mapped to unstimulated subsets. For roughly 75-96% of proliferating CD4+ or CD8+ clones, no naive or memory phenotype could be assigned. Of the alloreactive CD4+ clones that could be mapped, the Treg-derived share averaged almost 70% with siplizumab compared with approximately 25% in control reactions. Siplizumab significantly lowered the cumulative frequency of alloreactive sequences that could be traced to unstimulated CD4+ memory T cells. The suppressive function of proliferating Tregs from siplizumab cultures was not functionally confirmed.

This clone was observed a single time. The specificity of this receptor is unknown. Nothing much larger sits one base from this clone, and base qualities are not available. TCRbeta CDR3 sequencing was performed on sorted unstimulated T cells and on proliferating T cells recovered from mixed lymphocyte reactions. Fresh whole blood from under 13 HLA-typed healthy donors was used as the source from which PBMCs were isolated. Sequencing used CD4+ T cells sorted from blood. This TCR derives from a human donor in good health.

The nucleotide sequence reads as follows: TGTGCCACCAGCAGAGATCAGGGTGATACGCAGTATTTT. Translated, this gives CATSRDQGDTQYF. This sequence uses TRBV15 and TRBJ2-3, and perhaps TRBD1 as D gene, on 5 matching bases. Sequences LNHNV (CDR1) and YYDKDF (CDR2) are obtained from the germline V gene (reference sequence). V gives up 0 bases and J gives up 6 bases, and the segment between their germline ends measures 7 bases. The cysteine opens and the phenylalanine closes a CDR3 of 13 amino acids. Only the CDR3 part of the read is kept: 39 bases, read in frame from the first base.